This T cell receptor (beta chain) was captured by sequencing in a study of T cell responses to AZD1222 COVID-19 vaccine. The wider study: Pooling of second doses given at about 4 or about 12 weeks was done. Findings and caveats of the study: Researchers report vaccine-associated CD4 TCRs spanning spike, with dominance at 160-218 and 743-854. Among spike-specific TCRs, nearly half reportedly target unmutated variant regions. The donors showed a predominance of white British ancestry and of females, with possible underestimation of clonal diversity.

For this clone: Its antigen is as yet unknown.

The data were produced by immunoSEQ multiplex PCR, yet TCRdb's version contains in-frame clones alone and is incomplete. The data contain about 99,000 clones, roughly 85% of them singletons. Sequenced here: peripheral blood, sampled on day 0 of AZD1222 vaccination. The source is an adult in good health.

The CDR3 region is CASSLGSLWSQHF. CDR3 DNA: TGTGCCAGCAGCTTGGGTAGTCTATGGTCCCAGCATTTT. V is TRBV5-5 and J is TRBJ1-5, with D uncertain. The CDR3 extends over 13 amino acids. Germline CDR1 SGHKS, CDR2 YYEKEE (reference sequence). V gave up 0 bases and J gave up 11 bases, with 12 bases separating them. Full variable domain (remainder filled in from reference TRBV5-5 and TRBJ1-5): DAGVTQSPTHLIKTRGQQVTLRCSPISGHKSVSWYQQVLGQGPQFIFQYYEKEERGRGNFPDRFSARQFPNYSSELNVNALLLGDSALYLCASSLGSLWSQHFGDGTRLSIL.